A selection of T cell receptor beta chains follows, all from one sample in a study of cytomegalovirus exposure and HLA in healthy donors. Here immunoSEQ multiplex PCR was the method, and the copy in TCRdb shows in-frame clones only, minus some. Of roughly 140,000 clones in the sample, just over 70% were seen once. Sequencing used PBMCs. These TCRs come from a woman in her 30s in good health and CMV-seronegative. Both conserved end residues are trimmed from each CDR3. The D gene is left open where the match is weak. Part of the rows lack a size; the others show once, few, many or a class for expanded clones.

D	size	length	V	J	CDR3
.	.	9	TRBV20-1	TRBJ2-1	SASGIGEQF
.	.	11	TRBV29-1	TRBJ2-1	SAKRGHYNEQF
.	.	12	TRBV5-1	TRBJ1-2	ASSLREANYGYT
TRBD2	.	16	TRBV28	TRBJ2-7	ASSLSVRTSGSLYEQY
TRBD1	few	13	TRBV28	TRBJ1-2	ASGQGPRSNYGYT
TRBD1	.	12	TRBV6-5	TRBJ1-1	ASSWDRSRTEAF
.	few	14	TRBV7-9	TRBJ2-2	ASSSRLDAYTGELF
.	.	12	TRBV28	TRBJ2-3	ASSSVNGGDTQY
.	.	14	TRBV4-2	TRBJ1-4	ASSQARGGGREKLF
TRBD2	.	13	TRBV6-1	TRBJ2-3	ASSFTSGGSDTQY
.	once	11	TRBV2	TRBJ2-5	ASSEGWEETQY
TRBD2	.	10	TRBV27	TRBJ2-7	ASSGSSYEQY
.	.	13	TRBV7-2	TRBJ2-5	ASSPAAGPGETQY
TRBD2	.	12	TRBV30	TRBJ2-2	AWSLVGGGGELF
TRBD2	.	12	TRBV19	TRBJ2-5	ASSSRLAGETQY
TRBD2	.	13	TRBV5-1	TRBJ2-7	ASSPIAGGTYEQY
.	.	12	TRBV19	TRBJ1-1	ASSQERMNTEAF
TRBD1	.	11	TRBV2	TRBJ2-7	AWTRDRAYEQY
.	.	10	TRBV30	TRBJ2-3	AWSVLTDTQY
.	.	11	TRBV11-2	TRBJ2-3	ASSLMATDTQY
.	.	12	TRBV5-1	TRBJ2-5	ASSLVGSQETQY
.	.	11	TRBV28	TRBJ1-4	ASRRRGDEKLF
TRBD2	.	12	TRBV9	TRBJ2-1	ASSVVLAGPEQF
.	.	13	TRBV28	TRBJ1-6	ASSLWGGWGSPLH
.	.	11	TRBV10-1	TRBJ1-1	ASRSGGSTEAF
.	.	15	TRBV4-1	TRBJ2-5	ASSQVGSERPQETQY
.	.	11	TRBV5-1	TRBJ2-5	ASSLGTQETQY
TRBD2	.	13	TRBV5-1	TRBJ2-1	ASSLTSSGGRKQF
.	once	10	TRBV9	TRBJ2-5	ASSSRDETQY
.	.	13	TRBV5-1	TRBJ2-5	ASSLLRERGETQY
TRBD2	.	13	TRBV29-1	TRBJ2-1	SVRLAGAIYNEQF
.	.	11	TRBV7-9	TRBJ2-1	ASSLLAYHEQF
TRBD1	.	13	TRBV10-1	TRBJ1-1	ASTWDRVKSTEAF
.	.	11	TRBV7-2	TRBJ2-5	ASSLVRGETQY
.	.	14	TRBV23-1	TRBJ1-6	ASSPVSDQRISPLH
.	.	12	TRBV28	TRBJ1-2	ASSLWEESNGYT
TRBD1	few	16	TRBV27	TRBJ1-6	ASRAGQGAWSYNSPLH